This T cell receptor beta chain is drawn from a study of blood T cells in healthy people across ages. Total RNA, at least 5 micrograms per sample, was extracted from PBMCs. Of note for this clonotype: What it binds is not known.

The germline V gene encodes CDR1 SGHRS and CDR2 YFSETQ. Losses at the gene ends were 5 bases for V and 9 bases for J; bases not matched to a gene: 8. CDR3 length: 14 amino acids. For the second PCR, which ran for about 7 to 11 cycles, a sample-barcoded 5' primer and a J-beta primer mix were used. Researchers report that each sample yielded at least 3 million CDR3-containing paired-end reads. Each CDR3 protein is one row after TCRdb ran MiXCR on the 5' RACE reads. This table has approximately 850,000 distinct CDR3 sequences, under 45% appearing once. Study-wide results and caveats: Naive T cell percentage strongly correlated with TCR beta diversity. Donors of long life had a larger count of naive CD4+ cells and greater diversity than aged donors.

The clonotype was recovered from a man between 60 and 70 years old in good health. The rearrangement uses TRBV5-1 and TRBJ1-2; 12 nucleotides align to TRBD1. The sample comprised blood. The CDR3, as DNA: TGCGCCAGCAGTTCCGGGACAGGGGGCCCTAGCTACACCTTC. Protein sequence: CASSSGTGGPSYTF. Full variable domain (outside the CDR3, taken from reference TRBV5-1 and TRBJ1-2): KAGVTQTPRYLIKTRGQQVTLSCSPISGHRSVSWYQQTPGQGLQFLFEYFSETQRNKGNFPGRFSGRQFSNSRSEMNVSTLELGDSALYLCASSSGTGGPSYTFGSGTRLTVV.